The clone carrying this T cell receptor beta chain was counted only a few times. These data originate in a study of blood T cells in healthy people across ages. Trimming cost V 1 base and J 0 bases; bases outside gene matches: 8. Germline loops: CDR1 MGHRA, CDR2 YSYEKL. This CDR3 region has 17 residues. A sample-barcoded 5' primer and a J-beta primer mix were used in a second PCR of roughly 7 to 12 cycles. TCRdb passed the 5' RACE reads through MiXCR, listing each CDR3 protein once. The repertoire consists of more than 1,000,000 distinct CDR3 sequences, with 25% occurring once and the leading ten covering about 0.8%. Donation came from healthy Caucasian individuals in Russia who were aged 6 to 90. Total RNA was extracted at no less than 6 micrograms per sample. The same sample was also used in a study of T cells of mothers and their children.

The source material was blood. This chain links TRBV4-1 with TRBJ1-1, with TRBD1 matching 7 bases. The origin of this receptor is a girl aged 2-10 years in good health. The CDR3 DNA is TGCGCCAGCAGCCAAGGCTTACAGGGGAAGGTGAACACTGAAGCTTTCTTT. It codes for CASSQGLQGKVNTEAFF.